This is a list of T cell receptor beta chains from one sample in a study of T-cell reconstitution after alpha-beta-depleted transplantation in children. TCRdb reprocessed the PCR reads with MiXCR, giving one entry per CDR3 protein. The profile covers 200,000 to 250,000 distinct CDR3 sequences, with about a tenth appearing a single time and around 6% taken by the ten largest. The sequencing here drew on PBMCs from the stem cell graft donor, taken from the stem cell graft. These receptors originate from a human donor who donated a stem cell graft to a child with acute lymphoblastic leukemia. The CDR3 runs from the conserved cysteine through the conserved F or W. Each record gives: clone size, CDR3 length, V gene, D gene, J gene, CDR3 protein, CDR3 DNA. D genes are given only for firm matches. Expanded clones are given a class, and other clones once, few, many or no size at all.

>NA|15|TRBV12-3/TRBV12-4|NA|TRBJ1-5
CASSRQGGGNQPQHF
TGTGCCAGCAGTCGGCAGGGAGGTGGCAATCAGCCCCAGCATTTT
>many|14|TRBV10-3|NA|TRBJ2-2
CAISESRGTGELFF
TGTGCCATCAGTGAGTCGAGGGGGACCGGGGAGCTGTTTTTT
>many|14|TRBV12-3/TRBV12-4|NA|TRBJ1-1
CASSFDNYGTEAFF
TGTGCCAGCAGTTTCGACAACTATGGGACTGAAGCTTTCTTT
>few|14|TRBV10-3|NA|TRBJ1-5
CAISARDVDQPQHF
TGTGCCATCAGTGCCCGGGACGTCGATCAGCCCCAGCATTTT
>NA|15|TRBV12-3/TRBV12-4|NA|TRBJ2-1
CASRGARGTYNEQFF
TGTGCCAGCAGGGGTGCCCGGGGGACCTACAATGAGCAGTTCTTC
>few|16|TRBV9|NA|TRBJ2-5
CASSVDVGAYQETQYF
TGTGCCAGCAGCGTAGATGTCGGGGCGTACCAAGAGACCCAGTACTTC
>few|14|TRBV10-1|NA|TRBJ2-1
CASSPGTSYNEQFF
TGCGCCAGCAGCCCAGGGACGTCCTACAATGAGCAGTTCTTC
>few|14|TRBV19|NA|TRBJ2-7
CASSIPGGSYEQYF
TGTGCCAGTAGTATCCCCGGTGGCTCCTACGAGCAGTACTTC
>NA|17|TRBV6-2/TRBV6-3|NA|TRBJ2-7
CASSYPLMERASYEQYF
TGTGCCAGCAGTTACCCCCTTATGGAGCGGGCCTCCTACGAGCAGTACTTC
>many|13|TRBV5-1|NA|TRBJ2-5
CASSRQDQETQYF
TGCGCCAGCAGCCGACAGGACCAAGAGACCCAGTACTTC
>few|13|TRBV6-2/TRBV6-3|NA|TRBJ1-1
CASRTDRISEAFF
TGTGCCAGCAGGACCGACAGAATCTCTGAAGCTTTCTTT
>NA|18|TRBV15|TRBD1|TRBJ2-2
CATSRYGVGTGNTGELFF
TGTGCCACCAGCAGATATGGGGTCGGGACAGGTAACACCGGGGAGCTGTTTTTT
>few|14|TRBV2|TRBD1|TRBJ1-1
CASTRDRVNTEAFF
TGTGCCAGCACCAGGGACAGGGTCAACACTGAAGCTTTCTTT
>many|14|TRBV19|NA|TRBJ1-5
CASQRTHSNQPQHF
TGTGCCAGTCAACGGACCCATAGCAATCAGCCCCAGCATTTT
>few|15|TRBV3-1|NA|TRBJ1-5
CASSQVSGAGEPQHF
TGTGCCAGCAGCCAAGTAAGCGGAGCTGGGGAGCCCCAGCATTTT
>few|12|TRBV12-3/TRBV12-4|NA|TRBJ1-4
CASSFVTEKLFF
TGTGCCAGCAGTTTTGTGACGGAAAAACTGTTTTTT
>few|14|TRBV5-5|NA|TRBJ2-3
CASSLDGTTDTQYF
TGTGCCAGCAGCTTGGATGGGACCACAGATACGCAGTATTTT
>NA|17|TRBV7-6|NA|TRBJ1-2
CASSLEGRGSGNYGYTF
TGTGCCAGCAGCTTAGAAGGAAGGGGCAGTGGAAACTATGGCTACACCTTC